A single sample gave rise to the 18 T cell receptor beta chains below, sequenced in a study of T cells expressing NK-cell markers (dated by TCRdb to 2019 to 2021). Libraries were made using 5' RACE. The data were produced on an Illumina HiSeq 2000. One entry per CDR3 protein sequence results from the TCRdb reprocessing of the reads, with DNA left out. Per the sample table, the count is under 500,000 distinct CDR3 sequences. In total, the top ten clones hold 7.3% of the sample. Sequencing was performed on blood T cells: a sorted CD56 or NKG2C T cell subset, CD4+ or CD8+ T cells, or bulk PBMC T cells (not recorded which). The receptors were sampled from a woman aged 18-70 years in good health.

The V gene is TRBV3-1, the J gene TRBJ1-2; the TCRdb call, TRBD1, lacks DNA for checking. The CDR3 is 16 amino acids. The germline CDR1 and CDR2 sequences are LGHDT and YNNKEL (reference sequence). CDR3 sequence reads: CASSQGEGRANYGYTF.

Here the CDR3 reads CASSLRTGVGYEQYF. The chain couples TRBV7-9 to TRBJ2-7; checking the TCRdb D call of TRBD2 is not possible without DNA. This CDR3 comprises 15 residues. CDR1 and CDR2 from the germline V gene are SEHNR and FQNEAQ (reference sequence). The entire variable domain, with the rest obtained from reference TRBV7-9 and TRBJ2-7, is as follows: DTGVSQNPRHKITKRGQNVTFRCDPISEHNRLYWYRQTLGQGPEFLTYFQNEAQLEKSRLLSDRFSAERPKGSFSTLEIQRTEQGDSAMYLCASSLRTGVGYEQYFGPGTRLTVT.

This rearrangement joins TRBV5-1 to TRBJ1-1; the D gene TCRdb calls, TRBD1, cannot be checked with no DNA. The CDR3 extends over 15 amino acids. The germline gives CDR1 SGHRS, CDR2 YFSETQ. CDR3 loop: CASSPREALNTEAFF.

The rearrangement uses TRBV15 and TRBJ1-5. Germline CDR1 and CDR2: LNHNV and YYDKDF (reference sequence). The CDR3 is 15 residues long. The CDR3 loop is CATSRDMRGNQPQHF.

The chain recombines TRBV20-1 with TRBJ1-2; TCRdb's assignment of TRBD1 cannot be checked, as there is no DNA. Germline V gene lookup returns CDR1 DFQATT and CDR2 SNEGSKA (reference sequence). The CDR3 consists of 13 residues. This CDR3 is CSARSLGRMGYTF.

This chain connects TRBV29-1 to TRBJ2-1; TCRdb proposes TRBD1, but this gene call is untestable without DNA. CDR1 SQVTM and CDR2 ANQGSEA come from the germline V gene. CDR3 length: 13 residues. CDR3 sequence: CSVGDKGYNEQFF.

V is TRBV6-5 and J is TRBJ2-3; the D call of TRBD1 rests on TCRdb alone, since no DNA is present to check it. Germline CDR1 and CDR2: MNHEY and SVGAGI. The CDR3 consists of 14 residues. The chain's CDR3 is CASSYRRGPDTQYF.

The chain has TRBV20-1 and TRBJ2-1. CDR3 size: 14 residues. Germline lookup yields CDR1 DFQATT and CDR2 SNEGSKA (reference sequence). The CDR3 reads CSMITGRTYNEQFF.

V is TRBV6-1 and J is TRBJ1-6; TCRdb's D gene call, TRBD1, goes unchecked for lack of DNA. The CDR3 runs to 15 residues. Per the germline V gene, CDR1 is MNHNS and CDR2 is SASEGT. The CDR3 spells CASSAPTGGDSPLHF.

This sequence joins TRBV6-1 and TRBJ1-5. Germline V lookup: CDR1 MNHNS, CDR2 SASEGT. The CDR3 is made up of 11 amino acids. This chain's CDR3 is CASSVLGTQHF.

The chain is built from TRBV12-3 or TRBV12-4 and TRBJ1-6; the D call of TRBD1 rests on TCRdb alone, since no DNA is present to check it. This CDR3 is 14 amino acids long. The CDR3 loop is CASSRGQTNSPLHF.

This chain joins TRBV20-1 and TRBJ2-1. The CDR3 totals 14 residues. Per germline, CDR1 DFQATT and CDR2 SNEGSKA (reference sequence). CDR3 loop: CSAPKGGLYNEQFF.

This sequence joins TRBV20-1 and TRBJ1-6; TCRdb outputs TRBD1, but without DNA this stays unchecked. The CDR3 sequence is 15 residues long. Germline V gives CDR1 DFQATT, CDR2 SNEGSKA (reference sequence). CDR3 residues: CSATLQGSYNSPLHF.

This chain uses TRBV7-9 with TRBJ2-7; checking the TCRdb D call of TRBD1 is not possible without DNA. This CDR3 spans 15 amino acids. Germline V gene data show CDR1 as SEHNR and CDR2 as FQNEAQ (reference sequence). The CDR3 loop is CASSITGGDRYEQYF.

This rearrangement joins TRBV4-3 to TRBJ1-6; the TCRdb D gene call, TRBD1, has no DNA to confirm it. CDR1 LGHNA and CDR2 YSLEER come from the germline V gene. The CDR3 is 17 amino acids. Here the CDR3 reads CASSSRQAGQGSSPLHF.

The V and J genes are TRBV29-1 and TRBJ1-1. The CDR3 has 12 amino acids. Germline values: CDR1 SQVTM, CDR2 ANQGSEA. The CDR3 loop reads CSAADGNFEAFF. Full variable domain (missing parts from reference TRBV29-1 and TRBJ1-1): SAVISQKPSRDICQRGTSLTIQCQVDSQVTMMFWYRQQPGQSLTLIATANQGSEATYESGFVIDKFPISRPNLTFSTLTVSNMSPEDSSIYLCSAADGNFEAFFGQGTRLTVV.

The chain has TRBV6-2 or TRBV6-3 and TRBJ1-6; TCRdb names TRBD1, which stays unverified in the absence of DNA. Germline CDR1 reads MNHEY; CDR2 reads SVGEGT. The CDR3 sequence is 15 residues long. CDR3 amino acids: CASSIHRVENSPLHF.

The CDR3 is CATSREGSGTSGRGNEQFF. This chain uses TRBV15 with TRBJ2-1; as DNA is missing, the TRBD2 call by TCRdb cannot be tested. The CDR3 covers 19 residues. Germline V gives CDR1 LNHNV, CDR2 YYDKDF (reference sequence).